This TCR beta chain was recorded in a study of cytomegalovirus exposure and HLA in healthy donors. This CDR3 contains 18 residues. Germline V gene sequence: CDR1 LGHNA, CDR2 YSLEER. V lost 0 bases, J lost 3 bases, and 13 bases stayed unmatched. Primers included in the PCR were 60 Vbeta and 13 Jbeta primers. The table came from immunoSEQ multiplex PCR; TCRdb's copy has only in-frame clones and leaves some out. Recorded for this sample: around 210,000 clones. Whole-study results and caveats: Researchers catalogued roughly 150 TCR beta chains as cytomegalovirus-associated. The authors assumed roughly uniform sequencing depth across donors for presence/absence analyses.

To note about this clone: The target antigen is unknown.

The receptor was derived from a woman in her thirties in good health and CMV-seropositive. The rearrangement links TRBV4-3 to TRBJ1-2; 7 bases map to TRBD1. Sequenced input: PBMCs. The CDR3 nucleotides are TGCGCCAGCAGCCAAGAAGTGGCAGGGGGGCCGTTGTACTATGGCTACACCTTC. Its translation is CASSQEVAGGPLYYGYTF.